This TCR beta chain was identified in a study of cytomegalovirus exposure and HLA in healthy donors. Findings and limits, study-wide: In a later analysis, around 18,000 TCR beta sequences were associated with HLA alleles at 0.05 false discovery rate. Exclusion as indistinguishable affected some V segments, including TRBV6-2 and TRBV6-3.

With respect to this clone: Antigen: not known.

The ends lost 5 bases at V and 4 bases at J; junction bases unmatched: 9. Germline CDR1 and CDR2: SSHAT and FNYEAQ (reference sequence). This CDR3 region has 16 residues. When sampled, the donors appeared nominally healthy, though they likely had unrecorded immune exposures. Use of 60 Vbeta and 13 Jbeta primers characterized the PCR. TCRdb's table, derived via immunoSEQ multiplex PCR, lists solely in-frame clones and lacks some. The sample has 150,000 to 200,000 clones. The sequence was collected from a man younger than 40 in good health and CMV-seronegative. Sequences were obtained from PBMCs. This chain connects TRBV7-7 to TRBJ2-7; 12 bases align to TRBD1. The CDR3 coding sequence is TGTGCCAGCAGCCCTATCCGGGACAGGGGGCTTTACGAGCAGTACTTC. This codes for CASSPIRDRGLYEQYF.